The clone carrying this T cell receptor beta chain was seen a single time. Profiled with immunoSEQ multiplex PCR; TCRdb holds only in-frame clones, not every one. The sample lists about 100,000 clones, approximately 84% seen once, with 5% to 8.5% in the top ten. This specimen comes from a study of control samples from healthy donors and cancer patients. The sequenced sample was blood. The TCR comes from a man aged 18-30 years in good health.

The CDR3 coding sequence is TGTGCCAGCAGCCGAAGAAACTTTCAGGAGACAGATGAAAAACTGTTTTTT. Protein sequence: CASSRRNFQETDEKLFF. The V gene is TRBV6-2 or TRBV6-3, the J gene TRBJ1-4; D may be TRBD1 (5 bases). This CDR3 has 17 residues. From germline, CDR1 is MNHEY and CDR2 SVGEGT. V gave up 6 bases and J gave up 6 bases, with 23 bases separating them.